This is a list of T cell receptor beta chains from one sample in a study of blood T cells in healthy people across ages. TCRdb ran MiXCR on the 5' RACE reads and lists one entry per CDR3 protein. The sample includes around 1,000,000 distinct CDR3 sequences, roughly a quarter seen only once; the top ten take less than 0.75%. This sample was also put to use in a study of T cells of mothers and their children.

The material sequenced was blood. The receptors here all came from a girl between 2 and 10 years old in good health. Each CDR3 is given with its conserved first and last residue. The D gene is left open where the match is weak. Not all rows give a size; the values are once, few, many and, for expanded clones, a class.

CASSPGLGVGELFF TGTGCTAGCAGCCCCGGACTAGGAGTCGGGGAGCTGTTTTTT TRBD2 TRBV7-7 - TRBJ2-2
CASSLADIGFATNEKLFF TGTGCCAGCAGTTTAGCTGACATTGGCTTTGCAACTAATGAAAAACTGTTTTTT - TRBV12-3/TRBV12-4 - TRBJ1-4
CASSQVERRENNEDNEQFF TGCGCCAGCAGCCAAGTAGAGAGACGGGAGAATAATGAGGACAATGAGCAGTTCTTC - TRBV4-3 few TRBJ2-1
CASSLVWAVTDTQYF TGTGCCAGCAGCTTAGTGTGGGCAGTCACAGATACGCAGTATTTT - TRBV7-2 - TRBJ2-3
CASSRTQGVTEAFF TGTGCCAGCAGTCGAACCCAGGGAGTCACTGAAGCTTTCTTT - TRBV6-5 - TRBJ1-1
CASSLAFREGYEQYF TGTGCCAGCAGCTTAGCGTTCAGGGAGGGGTACGAGCAGTACTTC TRBD2 TRBV7-2 few TRBJ2-7
CASSLGTLEAFF TGTGCCAGCAGCTTGGGGACATTGGAAGCTTTCTTT - TRBV5-4 - TRBJ1-1
CASRNRGFSEAFF TGTGCCAGCAGAAACAGGGGTTTCTCTGAAGCTTTCTTT TRBD1 TRBV12-3/TRBV12-4 few TRBJ1-1
CSARGMGGNIQYF TGCAGTGCTAGAGGGATGGGGGGAAACATTCAGTACTTC - TRBV20-1 few TRBJ2-4
CASSQVVALPFYEQYF TGCGCCAGCAGCCAAGTGGTGGCCTTGCCCTTTTACGAGCAGTACTTC - TRBV4-3 - TRBJ2-7
CASSQDKGQAENTIYF TGCGCCAGCAGCCAAGATAAGGGGCAGGCGGAAAACACCATATATTTT - TRBV4-3 - TRBJ1-3
CSARDQASGTYNEQFF TGCAGTGCTAGAGATCAGGCTAGCGGGACGTACAATGAGCAGTTCTTC TRBD2 TRBV20-1 - TRBJ2-1
CSVVRPGSPSYERYF TGCAGCGTTGTTCGTCCGGGGTCCCCCTCCTACGAGCGGTACTTC - TRBV29-1 - TRBJ2-5
CASSLFRPGNYTF TGCGCCAGCAGCTTATTCAGGCCGGGGAACTACACCTTC - TRBV5-1 - TRBJ1-2
CASSLLGRSGEQYF TGTGCCAGCAGCTTACTGGGGCGCTCGGGCGAGCAGTACTTC - TRBV7-2 - TRBJ2-7